This T cell receptor (beta chain) derives from a study of blood T cell repertoires in COVID-19. Study-wide background: The United States, Italy and Spain provided the acute and convalescent COVID-19 samples.

As handled by the study authors: Estimates of nucleated cell counts were drawn from the amplification of reference gene primers. Only in-frame clones appear in the TCRdb table, and some are missing; sequencing was by immunoSEQ multiplex PCR. Clonal size and the V and J genes are those of that table, whereas D and trimming came from the DNA. The sample lists 110,000 or so clones; about 80% were seen once. Trimming took off 4 bases at V and 2 bases at J, with 12 bases between the two ends. The CDR3 consists of 14 residues. Germline V CDR1 and CDR2: SGDLS, YYNGEE. The specimen sequenced was peripheral blood. The chain uses TRBV9 and TRBJ1-2; D remains unclear. The sequence derives from a woman aged 40 to 50 with acute or convalescent COVID-19. In DNA form, the CDR3 reads TGTGCCAGCAGCTCGCCCGGCAGGAACTATGGCTACACCTTC. This gives the protein CASSSPGRNYGYTF.